Below, 20 T cell receptor beta chains from the same sample are listed, as sequenced in a study of T cell repertoires in cytomegalovirus infection. One entry per CDR3 protein, called by TCRdb with MiXCR from the reads. This sample has some 220,000 distinct CDR3 sequences, with around 12% found just once. Sequencing was carried out using PBMCs. Receptor source: a human donor in good health (CMV status not recorded). Some clones in this sample may be carry-over from other donors' samples.

This chain links TRBV6-2 or TRBV6-3 with TRBJ2-3, with D maybe TRBD1 (6 bases). Trimming cost V 8 bases and J 5 bases, with 14 bases left between them. Germline lookup yields CDR1 MNHEY and CDR2 SVGEGT. This CDR3 has 13 amino acids. The CDR3 DNA reads as TGTGCCAGCCGCCTGGGGGCTGGAGATACGCAGTATTTT. Translated: CASRLGAGDTQYF.

There are a few counts of this clonotype. V gene TRBV20-1 combines with J gene TRBJ2-5, with 10 bases fitting TRBD2. Germline-derived CDR1 and CDR2 are DFQATT and SNEGSKA (reference sequence). The CDR3 contains 15 residues. V gave up 6 bases and J gave up 5 bases; unmatched junction bases: 12. As DNA, the CDR3 is TGCAGTGCGTTGGGACTAGCGTCCACAAGGGAGACCCAGTACTTC. It yields the protein CSALGLASTRETQYF.

V usage is TRBV29-1 and J usage is TRBJ2-4, with 9 bases fitting TRBD2. This CDR3 region has 14 residues. Germline CDR1 reads SQVTM; CDR2 reads ANQGSEA. V was clipped by 5 bases and J by 6 bases; unmatched bases: 8. CDR3 sequence reads: CSVTIAGAVNIQYF. The CDR3 DNA is TGCAGCGTTACTATAGCGGGAGCGGTAAACATTCAGTACTTC.

This clonotype has just a few counts. The DNA of the CDR3 is TGCAGCGTTGGGCGGGACCATTACAATGAGCAGTTCTTC. This codes for CSVGRDHYNEQFF. The chain joins TRBV29-1 to TRBJ2-1; a weak D match, TRBD2 (6 bases). Germline CDR1 reads SQVTM; CDR2 reads ANQGSEA. The CDR3 contains 13 residues. V lost 4 bases, J lost 4 bases, and 11 bases lay in between.

This clonotype has a count of ten or more. The chain couples TRBV7-2 to TRBJ2-5; 7 bases line up with TRBD1. Trimming removed 5 bases from V and 5 bases from J; junction bases left unmatched: 14. The CDR3 runs 16 residues. CDR1 and CDR2 (germline): SGHTA, FQGNSA. The CDR3 protein is CASSPSTGTSRETQYF. Written as DNA, the CDR3 is TGTGCCAGCAGCCCCTCGACAGGGACCTCCCGGGAGACCCAGTACTTC.

The J gene is TRBJ1-1, the V gene TRBV7-9, with D hard to call. Trimming left V 5 bases short and J 0 bases short, with 19 bases between. The V gene's germline CDR1 is SEHNR and CDR2 FQNEAQ (reference sequence). The CDR3 is made up of 17 amino acids. In DNA form, the CDR3 reads TGTGCCAGCAGCCCTTCGGGAGCATATCAATTGAACACTGAAGCTTTCTTT. This gives the protein CASSPSGAYQLNTEAFF.

Ten or more counts support this clonotype. The chain employs TRBV19 and TRBJ2-6; D call uncertain. Germline V CDR1 and CDR2: LNHDA, SQIVND (reference sequence). V was shortened by 2 bases and J by 0 bases, with 8 bases between the two germline ends. The length of the CDR3 is 16 residues. In DNA form, the CDR3 reads TGTGCCAGTAGTATACCGTTACCCTCTGGGGCCAACGTCCTGACTTTC. Its protein product is CASSIPLPSGANVLTF. The variable domain in full, with the rest retrieved from reference TRBV19 and TRBJ2-6, is DGGITQSPKYLFRKEGQNVTLSCEQNLNHDAMYWYRQDPGQGLRLIYYSQIVNDFQKGDIAEGYSVSREKKESFPLTVTSAQKNPTAFYLCASSIPLPSGANVLTFGAGSRLTVL.

This clonotype came up many times. The chain is built from TRBV7-2 and TRBJ2-7, with 7 bases lining up with TRBD2. The CDR3 consists of 15 residues. Germline V lookup: CDR1 SGHTA, CDR2 FQGNSA. V was pared by 1 base and J by 5 bases, with 8 bases of the junction left unmatched. The CDR3 sequence is CASSLGGGSRDEQYF. DNA for the CDR3: TGTGCCAGCAGCTTAGGTGGCGGGAGTAGGGACGAGCAGTACTTC.

Many counts were recorded for this clonotype. CDR3 sequence reads: CASTLTGTGGGYTF. The CDR3 DNA reads as TGTGCCAGCACATTAACCGGGACAGGAGGCGGCTACACCTTC. The V gene is TRBV2, the J gene TRBJ1-2; 8 bases map to TRBD1. The germline V gene has CDR1 SNHLY and CDR2 FYNNEI. V shed 7 bases, J shed 8 bases, and the junction held 12 bases outside the gene matches. The CDR3 loop spans 14 amino acids.

Concerning this clonotype itself: This may come from a read error, since a much larger clone is one base off. The CDR3 here is CASSRTGHTEAFF. The DNA of the CDR3 is TGTGCCAGCAGTCGGACAGGGCACACTGAAGCTTTCTTT. The V gene is TRBV12-3 or TRBV12-4, the J gene TRBJ1-1; 8 nucleotides align to TRBD1. Germline trimming cut 5 bases from V and 3 bases from J; bases unmatched to any gene: 2. The CDR3 runs 13 residues.

This clonotype appeared many times. This sequence joins TRBV7-2 and TRBJ1-2; D call uncertain. Germline assignment: CDR1 SGHTA and CDR2 FQGNSA. This CDR3 is built from 11 residues. Trimming cost V 6 bases and J 8 bases, with 10 bases left between them. CDR3 DNA sequence: TGTGCCAGCAGAGGAGCGGAAGGCTACACCTTC. Encoded protein: CASRGAEGYTF.

This clonotype showed up many times. The V gene is TRBV20-1, the J gene TRBJ2-7, with TRBD2 identical over 11 bases. The CDR3 consists of 19 residues. V shed 5 bases, J shed 0 bases, and the junction held 18 bases outside the gene matches. In germline, CDR1 is DFQATT, CDR2 SNEGSKA (reference sequence). The chain's CDR3 is CSAPLTPLAGGLTSYEQYF. The DNA for the CDR3 is TGCAGTGCTCCCCTGACACCTCTAGCGGGGGGTCTTACCTCCTACGAGCAGTACTTC.

This clonotype showed up many times. This chain joins TRBV7-9 and TRBJ1-2; no definite D call. Germline V gene sequence: CDR1 SEHNR, CDR2 FQNEAQ (reference sequence). V dropped 4 bases and J dropped 5 bases, with 11 bases sitting between them. The CDR3 is 13 amino acids. CDR3 nucleotide sequence: TGTGCCAGCAGCTCTGCCTTGGGGTATGGCTACACCTTC. Its translation: CASSSALGYGYTF.

This clonotype was picked up a small number of times. The chain uses TRBV5-6 and TRBJ2-3; TRBD2 aligns across 9 bases. Trimming cost V 4 bases and J 0 bases; bases outside gene matches: 6. The CDR3 is made up of 16 amino acids. Germline V CDR1 and CDR2: SGHDT, YYEEEE. The CDR3: CASSIYSGGSTDTQYF. CDR3 sequence (DNA): TGTGCCAGCAGCATTTACAGCGGGGGGAGCACAGATACGCAGTATTTT.

The rearrangement joins TRBV15 to TRBJ1-2; unclear D gene. Trimming cost V 0 bases and J 9 bases, with 8 bases left between them. The CDR3 is made up of 12 amino acids. Germline CDR1 LNHNV, CDR2 YYDKDF (reference sequence). CDR3 in amino acids: CATSRDLLSYTF. CDR3 DNA: TGTGCCACCAGCAGAGATCTCCTAAGCTACACCTTC.

Many counts were recorded for this clonotype. This sequence joins TRBV6-2 or TRBV6-3 and TRBJ1-1; D is unresolved. V was pared by 5 bases and J by 1 base, with 14 bases between. This CDR3 comprises 15 residues. CDR1 is MNHEY, CDR2 SVGEGT, per germline. The CDR3 region has the DNA TGTGCCAGCAGTGACCCAGCGGGAGGGAACACTGAAGCTTTCTTT. It yields the protein CASSDPAGGNTEAFF.

This clonotype occurred many times. The chain links TRBV28 to TRBJ1-1, with 8 bases lining up with TRBD1. Germline values: CDR1 MDHEN, CDR2 SYDVKM. The CDR3 has 15 residues. V shed 5 bases and J 3 bases; nucleotides not matched to a gene: 8. The CDR3 sequence: CASSRTGILDTEAFF. The CDR3 DNA follows: TGTGCCAGCAGTCGGACAGGGATCCTGGACACTGAAGCTTTCTTT.

This clonotype showed up many times. V and J are TRBV7-8 and TRBJ2-1, with D unclear. Germline-derived CDR1 and CDR2 are SGHVS and FQNEAQ. The V and J ends lost 5 bases and 7 bases respectively, with 9 bases between them. The CDR3 runs 12 residues. The CDR3 loop is CASSRYTNEQFF. CDR3 DNA: TGTGCCAGCAGCCGATACACGAATGAGCAGTTCTTC.

At least ten counts were recorded for this clonotype. The chain employs TRBV29-1 and TRBJ2-7; D ambiguous. The germline V and J ends were trimmed by 6 bases and 0 bases, with 9 bases remaining between them. CDR1 is SQVTM and CDR2 is ANQGSEA in the germline V gene. The CDR3 sequence is 12 residues long. The CDR3 coding sequence is TGCAGCGTCGGCATCGTCTCCTACGAGCAGTACTTC. It is translated as CSVGIVSYEQYF.

This clonotype was counted ten times or more. The chain joins TRBV7-2 to TRBJ2-7, with 9 bases matching TRBD2. The CDR3 sequence is 15 residues long. Germline V lookup: CDR1 SGHTA, CDR2 FQGNSA. V lost 1 base, J lost 5 bases, and 6 bases stayed unmatched. The chain's CDR3 is CASSLDPGLANEQYF. CDR3 nucleotides: TGTGCCAGCAGCTTAGACCCTGGACTAGCGAACGAGCAGTACTTC.